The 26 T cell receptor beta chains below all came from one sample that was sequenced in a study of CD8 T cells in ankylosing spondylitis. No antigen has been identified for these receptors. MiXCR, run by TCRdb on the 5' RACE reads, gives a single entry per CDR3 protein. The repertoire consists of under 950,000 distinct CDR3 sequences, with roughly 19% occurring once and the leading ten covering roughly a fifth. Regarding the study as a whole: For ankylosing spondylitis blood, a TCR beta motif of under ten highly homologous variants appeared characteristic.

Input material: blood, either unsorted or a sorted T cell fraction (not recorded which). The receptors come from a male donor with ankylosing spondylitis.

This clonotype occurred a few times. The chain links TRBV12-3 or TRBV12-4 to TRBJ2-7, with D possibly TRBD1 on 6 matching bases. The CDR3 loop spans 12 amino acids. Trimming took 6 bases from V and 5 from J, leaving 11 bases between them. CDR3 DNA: TGTGCCAGCAGGGCCACAGGGAACGAGCAGTACTTC. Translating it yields CASRATGNEQYF.

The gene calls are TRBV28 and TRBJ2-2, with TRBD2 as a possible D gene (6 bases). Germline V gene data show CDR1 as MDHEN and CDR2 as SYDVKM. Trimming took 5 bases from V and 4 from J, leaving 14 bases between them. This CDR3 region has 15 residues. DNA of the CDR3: TGTGCCAGCAGTCCGAGGGACTTCCTCACCGGGGAGCTGTTTTTT. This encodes CASSPRDFLTGELFF.

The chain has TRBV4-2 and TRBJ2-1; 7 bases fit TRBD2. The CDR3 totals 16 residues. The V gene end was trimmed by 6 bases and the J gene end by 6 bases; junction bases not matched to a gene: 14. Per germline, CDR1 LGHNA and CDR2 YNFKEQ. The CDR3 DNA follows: TGTGCCAGCAGACCCCAGGGCGGGGGAGATAGCAATGAGCAGTTCTTC. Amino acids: CASRPQGGGDSNEQFF.

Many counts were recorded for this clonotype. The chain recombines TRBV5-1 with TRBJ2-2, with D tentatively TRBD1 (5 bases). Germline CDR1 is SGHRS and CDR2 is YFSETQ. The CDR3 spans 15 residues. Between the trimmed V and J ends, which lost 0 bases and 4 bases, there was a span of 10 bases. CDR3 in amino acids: CASSLEQATTGELFF. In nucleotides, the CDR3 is TGCGCCAGCAGCTTGGAACAGGCGACCACCGGGGAGCTGTTTTTT.

Here the CDR3 DNA reads TGTGCCACCAGTCCCGGGACAGGCTCCTACGAGCAGTACTTC. It specifies CATSPGTGSYEQYF. The V and J genes are TRBV24-1 and TRBJ2-7; 8 nucleotides line up with TRBD1. Germline V gene sequence: CDR1 KGHDR, CDR2 SFDVKD. With V trimmed by 6 bases and J by 0 bases, 3 bases remained unmatched. The CDR3 is 14 amino acids.

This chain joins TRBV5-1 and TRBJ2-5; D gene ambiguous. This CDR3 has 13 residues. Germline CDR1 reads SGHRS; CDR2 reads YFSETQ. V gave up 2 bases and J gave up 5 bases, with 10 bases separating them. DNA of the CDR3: TGCGCCAGCAGCTTTGAGGTGGGGGAGACCCAGTACTTC. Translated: CASSFEVGETQYF.

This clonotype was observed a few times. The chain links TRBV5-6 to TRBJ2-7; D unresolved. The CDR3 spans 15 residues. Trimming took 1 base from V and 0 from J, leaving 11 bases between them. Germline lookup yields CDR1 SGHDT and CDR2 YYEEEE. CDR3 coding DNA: TGTGCCAGCAGCTTGTACCCCCCGAGCTCCTACGAGCAGTACTTC. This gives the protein CASSLYPPSSYEQYF.

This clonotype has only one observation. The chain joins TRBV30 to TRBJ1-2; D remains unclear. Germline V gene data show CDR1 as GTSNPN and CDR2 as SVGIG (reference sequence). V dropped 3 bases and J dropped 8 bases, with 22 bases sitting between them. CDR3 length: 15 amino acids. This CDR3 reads CAWSLGSIPVAGYTF. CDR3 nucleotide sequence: TGTGCCTGGAGCCTGGGATCCATTCCCGTCGCGGGCTACACCTTC.

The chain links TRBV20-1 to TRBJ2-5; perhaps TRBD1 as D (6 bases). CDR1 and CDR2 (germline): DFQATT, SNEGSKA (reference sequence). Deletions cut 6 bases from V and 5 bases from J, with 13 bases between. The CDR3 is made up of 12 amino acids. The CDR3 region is CSATTGLETQYF. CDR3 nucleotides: TGCAGTGCCACGACAGGATTGGAGACCCAGTACTTC.

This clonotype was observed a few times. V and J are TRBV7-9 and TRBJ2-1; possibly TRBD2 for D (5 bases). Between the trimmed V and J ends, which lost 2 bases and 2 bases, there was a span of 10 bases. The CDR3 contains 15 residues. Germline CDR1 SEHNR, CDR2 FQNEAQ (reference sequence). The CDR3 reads CASSLRGSAYNEQFF. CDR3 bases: TGTGCCAGCAGCTTACGTGGGAGCGCCTACAATGAGCAGTTCTTC.

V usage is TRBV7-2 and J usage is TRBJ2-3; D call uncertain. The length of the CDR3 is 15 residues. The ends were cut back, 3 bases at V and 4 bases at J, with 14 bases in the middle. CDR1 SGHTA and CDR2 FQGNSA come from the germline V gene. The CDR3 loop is CASSLEPLTPDTQYF. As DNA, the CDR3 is TGTGCCAGCAGCTTGGAACCCCTCACTCCAGATACGCAGTATTTT.

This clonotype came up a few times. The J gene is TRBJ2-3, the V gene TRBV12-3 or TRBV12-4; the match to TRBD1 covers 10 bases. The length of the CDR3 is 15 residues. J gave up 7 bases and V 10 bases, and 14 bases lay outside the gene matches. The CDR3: CAITRTGTGDNTQYF. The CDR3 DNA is TGTGCCATCACTCGCACCGGGACAGGGGATAATACGCAGTATTTT.

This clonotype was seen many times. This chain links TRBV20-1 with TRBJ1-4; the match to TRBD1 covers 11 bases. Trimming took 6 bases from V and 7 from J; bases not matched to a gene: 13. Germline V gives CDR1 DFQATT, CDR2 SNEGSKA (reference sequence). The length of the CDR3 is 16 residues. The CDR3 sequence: CSAHSGQGARGEKLFF. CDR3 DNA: TGCAGTGCGCACTCCGGACAGGGGGCGCGAGGTGAAAAACTGTTTTTT.

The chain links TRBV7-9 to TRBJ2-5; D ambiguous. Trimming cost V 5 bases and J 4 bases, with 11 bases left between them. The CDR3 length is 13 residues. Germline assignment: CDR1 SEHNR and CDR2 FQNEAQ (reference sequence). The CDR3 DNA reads TGTGCCAGCAGCCCCCTTGAGGTAGAGACCCAGTACTTC. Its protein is CASSPLEVETQYF.

The CDR3 loop reads CASSSLRGQGGLNEQFF. The CDR3 bases are TGTGCCAGCAGTTCCCTCCGGGGGCAGGGGGGACTCAATGAGCAGTTCTTC. The rearrangement uses TRBV28 and TRBJ2-1; D might be TRBD1 (7 bases). Germline V gives CDR1 MDHEN, CDR2 SYDVKM. The CDR3 has 17 amino acids. Trimming left V 4 bases short and J 6 bases short, with 22 bases between.

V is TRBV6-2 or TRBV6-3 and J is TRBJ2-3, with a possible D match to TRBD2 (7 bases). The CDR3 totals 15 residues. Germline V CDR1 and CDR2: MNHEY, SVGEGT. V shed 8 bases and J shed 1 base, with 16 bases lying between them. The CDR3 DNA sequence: TGTGCCAGCTACGACCCGCGGGGGCGCACAGATACGCAGTATTTT. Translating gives CASYDPRGRTDTQYF.

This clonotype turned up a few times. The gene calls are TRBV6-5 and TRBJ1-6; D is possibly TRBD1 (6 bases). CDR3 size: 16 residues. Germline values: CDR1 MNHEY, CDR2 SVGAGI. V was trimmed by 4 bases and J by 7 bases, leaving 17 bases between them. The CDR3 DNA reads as TGTGCCAGCAGTTCCCATGGGAGGGGGGAAAATTCACCCCTCCACTTT. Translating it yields CASSSHGRGENSPLHF.

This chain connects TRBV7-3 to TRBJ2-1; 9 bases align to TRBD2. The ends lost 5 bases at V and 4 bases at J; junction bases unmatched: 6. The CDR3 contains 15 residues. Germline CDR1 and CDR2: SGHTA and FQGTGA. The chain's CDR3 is CASSPLAGQYNEQFF. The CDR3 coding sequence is TGTGCCAGCAGCCCCCTAGCGGGACAATACAATGAGCAGTTCTTC.

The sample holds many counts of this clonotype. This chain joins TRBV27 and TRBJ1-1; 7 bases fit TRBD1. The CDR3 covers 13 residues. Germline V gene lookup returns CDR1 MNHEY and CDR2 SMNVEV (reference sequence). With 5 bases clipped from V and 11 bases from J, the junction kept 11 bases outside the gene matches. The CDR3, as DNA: TGTGCCAGCAGTGCAGAGATGACAGGGTTTGCTTTCTTT. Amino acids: CASSAEMTGFAFF.

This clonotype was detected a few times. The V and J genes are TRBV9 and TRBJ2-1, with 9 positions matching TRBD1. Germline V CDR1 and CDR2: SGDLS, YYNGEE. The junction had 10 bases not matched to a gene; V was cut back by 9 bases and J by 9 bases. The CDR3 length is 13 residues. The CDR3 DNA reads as TGTGCCACCTTGCGGGACAGGGTGGGTGAGCAGTTCTTC. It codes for CATLRDRVGEQFF.

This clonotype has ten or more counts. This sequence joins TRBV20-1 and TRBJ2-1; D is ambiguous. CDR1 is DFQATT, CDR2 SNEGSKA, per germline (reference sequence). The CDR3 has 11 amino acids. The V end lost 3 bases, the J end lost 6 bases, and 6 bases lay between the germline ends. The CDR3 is CSASRLNEQFF. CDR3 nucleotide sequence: TGCAGTGCTAGTCGTCTCAATGAGCAGTTCTTC.

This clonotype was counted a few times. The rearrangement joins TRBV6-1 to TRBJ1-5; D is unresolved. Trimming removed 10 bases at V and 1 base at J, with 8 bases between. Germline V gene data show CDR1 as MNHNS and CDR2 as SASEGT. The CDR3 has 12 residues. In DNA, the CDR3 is TGTGCCACCTTCCCAAGCAATCAGCCCCAGCATTTT. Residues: CATFPSNQPQHF.

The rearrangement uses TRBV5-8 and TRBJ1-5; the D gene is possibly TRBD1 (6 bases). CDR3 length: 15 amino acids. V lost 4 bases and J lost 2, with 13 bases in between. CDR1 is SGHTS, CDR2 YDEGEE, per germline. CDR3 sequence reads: CASSLRGYGNQPQHF. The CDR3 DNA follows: TGTGCCAGCAGCCTCAGGGGTTATGGCAATCAGCCCCAGCATTTT.

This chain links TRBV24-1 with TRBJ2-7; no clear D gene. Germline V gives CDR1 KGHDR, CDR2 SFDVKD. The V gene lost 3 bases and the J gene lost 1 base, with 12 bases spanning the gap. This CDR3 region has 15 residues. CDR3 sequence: CATSDPQEPSYEQYF. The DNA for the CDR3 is TGTGCCACCAGTGATCCTCAAGAGCCTTCCTACGAGCAGTACTTC.

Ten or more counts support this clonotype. The CDR3 reads CASSVGTSGNEQFF. DNA for the CDR3: TGTGCCAGCAGCGTCGGGACTAGCGGAAATGAGCAGTTCTTC. V usage is TRBV9 and J usage is TRBJ2-1; TRBD2 matches 11 bases. Germline CDR1 is SGDLS and CDR2 is YYNGEE. The CDR3 is made up of 14 amino acids. After removal of 2 bases from V and 7 bases from J, the junction contained 2 bases not matched to a gene.

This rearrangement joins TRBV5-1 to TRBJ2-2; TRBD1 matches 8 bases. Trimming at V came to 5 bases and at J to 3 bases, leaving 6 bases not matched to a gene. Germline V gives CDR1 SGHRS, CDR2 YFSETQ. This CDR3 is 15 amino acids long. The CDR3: CASRQTGDYTGELFF. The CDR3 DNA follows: TGCGCCAGCAGACAGACAGGGGACTACACCGGGGAGCTGTTTTTT.